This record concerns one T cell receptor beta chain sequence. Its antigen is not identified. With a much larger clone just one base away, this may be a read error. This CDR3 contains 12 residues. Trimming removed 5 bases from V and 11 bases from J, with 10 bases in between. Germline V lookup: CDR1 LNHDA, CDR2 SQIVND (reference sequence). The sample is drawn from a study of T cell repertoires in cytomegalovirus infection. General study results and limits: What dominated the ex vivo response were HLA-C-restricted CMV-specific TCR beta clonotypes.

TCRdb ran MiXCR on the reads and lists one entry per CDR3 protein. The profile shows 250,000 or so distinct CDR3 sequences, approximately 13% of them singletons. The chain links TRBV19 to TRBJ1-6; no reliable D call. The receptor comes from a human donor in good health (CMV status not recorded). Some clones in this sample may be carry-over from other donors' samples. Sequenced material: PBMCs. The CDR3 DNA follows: TGTGCCAGTAGTGACCCCGGGGCACCCCTCCACTTT. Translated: CASSDPGAPLHF.